This T cell receptor beta chain came from a study of blood T cell repertoires in COVID-19. Sequenced by immunoSEQ multiplex PCR; TCRdb stores in-frame clones only, minus some. There are under 500,000 clones in the sample; over 75% occur only once, and 1.1% lies in the top ten. The CDR3 contains 15 residues. Germline V CDR1 and CDR2: MNHEY, SVGAGI. V gave up 7 bases and J gave up 7 bases; unmatched junction bases: 11. Individuals aged about 18 to 90 years were recruited from about two dozen US areas. This TCR derives from a man younger than 40 who had recovered from COVID-19. The sample comprised PBMCs or T cells enriched from blood (not recorded which). The chain links TRBV6-5 to TRBJ2-1; 9 nucleotides align to TRBD2. The chain's CDR3 is CASTPWAGGRNEQFF. CDR3 nucleotides: TGTGCCAGCACCCCGTGGGCGGGAGGGAGGAATGAGCAGTTCTTC.